This TCR beta chain was sequenced in a study of blood T cell repertoires in COVID-19. Background on the study: T cells, B-cell-depleted T cells, or PBMCs provided the cDNA or gDNA that served as material.

As originally analysed: Amplification from reference gene primers served as the basis for estimated nucleated cell counts. The assay was immunoSEQ multiplex PCR, and TCRdb's table has in-frame clones only and misses some. That table is the source of V, J and clone size, and D and trimming were worked out from the DNA. The data show over 4,500 clones, about nine tenths seen once. CDR1 and CDR2 from the germline V gene are GTSNPN and SVGIG (reference sequence). CDR3 size: 15 residues. With 5 bases removed from V and 2 bases from J, the gap between germline ends came to 19 bases. This TCR was recovered from a human donor in a cohort sampled during active COVID-19. What was sequenced was peripheral blood. V gene TRBV30 combines with J gene TRBJ2-7; D perhaps matches TRBD2 (6 bases). DNA of the CDR3: TGTGCCTGGGCCGGGGGTACAGGACTCCCCTACGAGCAGTACTTC. Translation: CAWAGGTGLPYEQYF. The full variable domain, completed using reference TRBV30 and TRBJ2-7, is SQTIHQWPATLVQPVGSPLSLECTVEGTSNPNLYWYRQAAGRGLQLLFYSVGIGQISSEVPQNLSASRPQDRQFILSSKKLLLSDSGFYLCAWAGGTGLPYEQYFGPGTRLTVT.